This T cell receptor (beta chain) was recovered during a study of T cell changes during pregnancy in multiple sclerosis. The CDR3 is made up of 14 amino acids. J gave up 3 bases and V 7 bases, and 9 bases lay outside the gene matches. CDR1 is LGHNA, CDR2 YNFKEQ, per germline. Clones were sequenced by immunoSEQ multiplex PCR, and TCRdb holds only the in-frame ones, with some missing. The sample has about 34,000 clones, over 85% seen once. The chain employs TRBV4-2 and TRBJ2-7; the match to TRBD1 covers 7 bases. Sequencing was performed on CD8+ T cells from peripheral blood mononuclear cells, taken in the third trimester of pregnancy. The clonotype comes from a female donor with multiple sclerosis, enrolled in a pregnancy study. For the CDR3, the DNA is TGTGCCAGCACCCCAGGGGCAGGGGGCTACGAGCAGTACTTC. The encoded protein is CASTPGAGGYEQYF.